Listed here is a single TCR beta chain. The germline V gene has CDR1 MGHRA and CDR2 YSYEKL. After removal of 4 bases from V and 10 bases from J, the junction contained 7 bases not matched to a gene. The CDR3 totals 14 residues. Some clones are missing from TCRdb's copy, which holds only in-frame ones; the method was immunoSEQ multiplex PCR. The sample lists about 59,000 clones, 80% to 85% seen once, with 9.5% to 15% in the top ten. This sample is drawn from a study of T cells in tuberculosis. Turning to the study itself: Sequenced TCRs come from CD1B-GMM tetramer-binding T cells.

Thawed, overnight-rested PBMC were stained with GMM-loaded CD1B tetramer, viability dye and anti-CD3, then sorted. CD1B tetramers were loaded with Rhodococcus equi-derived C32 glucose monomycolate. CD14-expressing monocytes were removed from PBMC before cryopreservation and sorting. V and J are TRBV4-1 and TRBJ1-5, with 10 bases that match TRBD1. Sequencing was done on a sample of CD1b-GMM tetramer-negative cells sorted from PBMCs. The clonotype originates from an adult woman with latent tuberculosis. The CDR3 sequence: CASSLTGGADPQHF. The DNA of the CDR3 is TGCGCCAGCAGCCTGACAGGGGGCGCGGATCCCCAGCATTTT.